Listed below are T cell receptor beta chains from one sample, sequenced in a study of T-cell reconstitution after alpha-beta-depleted transplantation in children. In TCRdb, the PCR reads were re-called with MiXCR into one record per CDR3 protein. In the table there are about 200,000 distinct CDR3 sequences, 14% to 15% of which are singletons. The material sequenced was PBMCs from the stem cell graft donor, taken from the stem cell graft. The source is a human donor who donated a stem cell graft to a child with acute lymphoblastic leukemia. The CDR3 runs from the conserved cysteine through the conserved F or W. Each record gives: D gene, clone size, J gene, V gene, CDR3 protein, CDR3 DNA. D genes are given only for firm matches. Only some rows state a clone size, as once, few, many or a class for expanded clones.

TRBD2	.	TRBJ2-1	TRBV6-2/TRBV6-3	CASSYSTSGKYNEQFF	TGTGCCAGCAGTTACTCGACTAGCGGGAAGTACAATGAGCAGTTCTTC
.	.	TRBJ1-2	TRBV6-5	CAAKAYYGYTF	TGTGCCGCCAAGGCGTACTATGGCTACACCTTC
TRBD1	.	TRBJ1-1	TRBV2	CASSEQGGVTEAFF	TGTGCCAGCAGTGAACAAGGGGGCGTCACTGAAGCTTTCTTT
.	.	TRBJ2-7	TRBV28	CASSFLTTGSDF	TGTGCCAGCAGTTTCCTCACGACCGGGTCTGACTTC
.	few	TRBJ1-1	TRBV5-5	CASRSSPHLHRAEAFF	TGTGCCAGCAGGTCGAGTCCCCACCTCCATCGCGCTGAAGCTTTCTTT
.	many	TRBJ2-7	TRBV5-1	CASSMIDNFAEQYF	TGCGCCAGCAGCATGATTGACAACTTCGCCGAGCAGTACTTC
.	many	TRBJ1-2	TRBV12-3/TRBV12-4	CASSRRDYGYTF	TGTGCCAGCAGTCGGAGGGACTATGGCTACACCTTC
TRBD1	many	TRBJ1-2	TRBV12-3/TRBV12-4	CASSSSAGGYGYTF	TGTGCCAGCTCTAGCTCCGCAGGGGGCTATGGCTACACCTTC
TRBD2	many	TRBJ2-1	TRBV20-1	CSAHIGGRANEQFF	TGCAGTGCTCATATTGGCGGGAGGGCCAATGAGCAGTTCTTC
.	many	TRBJ1-5	TRBV20-1	CSAQGSSNQPQHF	TGCAGTGCTCAGGGGTCTAGCAATCAGCCCCAGCATTTT
TRBD2	few	TRBJ2-1	TRBV20-1	CSARRGYTSGRGHEQFF	TGCAGTGCTAGAAGAGGGTATACTAGCGGGAGGGGCCATGAGCAGTTCTTC
.	many	TRBJ2-7	TRBV4-1	CASSQQGFYEQYF	TGCGCCAGCAGCCAGCAGGGGTTCTACGAGCAGTACTTC
TRBD2	few	TRBJ2-1	TRBV11-2	CASSLGSSGGQYNEQFF	TGTGCCAGCAGCTTAGGGAGTAGCGGGGGACAGTACAATGAGCAGTTCTTC
TRBD1	many	TRBJ1-2	TRBV6-1	CASTATGRTGGGYTF	TGTGCCAGCACCGCAACCGGTAGGACAGGTGGTGGCTACACCTTC
TRBD2	few	TRBJ2-1	TRBV29-1	CSVVLAGERNEQFF	TGCAGCGTTGTTCTGGCGGGAGAGCGAAATGAGCAGTTCTTC
.	many	TRBJ2-1	TRBV29-1	CSVVPRRTEQFF	TGCAGCGTTGTGCCCCGACGAACTGAGCAGTTCTTC
TRBD1	few	TRBJ1-2	TRBV20-1	CSAPGGTYGYTF	TGCAGTGCTCCAGGGGGTACCTATGGCTACACCTTC
.	many	TRBJ2-1	TRBV2	CASSRTVFSYNEQFF	TGTGCCAGCAGTAGGACCGTATTCTCCTACAATGAGCAGTTCTTC
.	few	TRBJ2-3	TRBV6-1	CASLSSSTDTQYF	TGTGCCAGCCTTAGCTCTAGCACAGATACGCAGTATTTT
TRBD2	many	TRBJ2-3	TRBV7-9	CASSLGTSPYF	TGTGCCAGCAGCTTGGGGACTAGCCCGTATTTT
.	many	TRBJ2-2	TRBV18	CASSATIGRTGELFF	TGTGCCAGCTCCGCTACTATTGGACGGACCGGGGAGCTGTTTTTT
TRBD1	.	TRBJ2-1	TRBV5-6	CASSLHRQGPYNEQFF	TGTGCCAGCAGCTTACACCGACAGGGACCCTACAATGAGCAGTTCTTC
.	few	TRBJ1-1	TRBV6-5	CASSYGGGGTEAFF	TGTGCCAGCAGTTACGGCGGTGGCGGCACTGAAGCTTTCTTT
.	many	TRBJ1-5	TRBV7-2	CASSLVPRAYSQPQHF	TGTGCCAGCAGCTTAGTACCCAGGGCGTATTCTCAGCCCCAGCATTTT
.	many	TRBJ2-1	TRBV20-1	CSAGRIVLDYNEQFF	TGCAGTGCCGGGCGAATAGTGCTGGATTACAATGAGCAGTTCTTC
TRBD1	many	TRBJ2-1	TRBV28	CASRSRDRGQTAGYNEQFF	TGTGCCAGCAGGAGCCGGGACAGGGGGCAGACTGCTGGGTACAATGAGCAGTTCTTC
TRBD2	.	TRBJ2-4	TRBV7-6	CASSLGLAGGPRNIQYF	TGTGCCAGCAGCTTAGGACTAGCGGGAGGGCCCAGAAACATTCAGTACTTC
.	many	TRBJ2-5	TRBV11-2	CASRYRGAVTKETQYF	TGTGCCAGCAGGTACCGCGGGGCAGTGACTAAAGAGACCCAGTACTTC
.	many	TRBJ2-7	TRBV3-1	CASSQGRDSYEQYF	TGTGCCAGCAGCCAAGGGAGGGACTCCTACGAGCAGTACTTC
TRBD1	.	TRBJ1-5	TRBV7-9	CASSQGTGSPSNQPQHF	TGTGCCAGCAGCCAAGGGACAGGGTCACCGTCTAATCAGCCCCAGCATTTT
TRBD2	few	TRBJ2-1	TRBV5-4	CASRAGGLAGGPSNEQFF	TGTGCCAGCAGAGCCGGGGGACTAGCGGGAGGGCCGTCCAATGAGCAGTTCTTC
TRBD1	few	TRBJ1-2	TRBV10-3	CAISESLGGGYGYTF	TGTGCCATCAGTGAGTCGTTAGGGGGCGGCTATGGCTACACCTTC
.	few	TRBJ1-2	TRBV11-3	CASSLTGLDGYTF	TGTGCCAGCAGCTTGACAGGTCTGGACGGCTACACCTTC
.	many	TRBJ1-1	TRBV20-1	CSARVSGWGEAFF	TGCAGTGCTAGAGTAAGCGGATGGGGAGAAGCTTTCTTT
.	many	TRBJ1-5	TRBV24-1	CATSAGLSNQPQHF	TGTGCCACCAGCGCAGGGTTGAGCAATCAGCCCCAGCATTTT
TRBD2	many	TRBJ2-7	TRBV12-3/TRBV12-4	CASSLVGSGRGGEQYF	TGTGCCAGCAGTTTAGTTGGTAGCGGGAGAGGAGGTGAGCAGTACTTC
.	many	TRBJ2-5	TRBV20-1	CSAEDAETQYF	TGCAGTGCGGAGGACGCGGAGACCCAGTACTTC
.	many	TRBJ1-4	TRBV6-5	CASSYGGANEKLFF	TGTGCCAGCAGTTACGGGGGGGCTAATGAAAAACTGTTTTTT
.	.	TRBJ2-2	TRBV25-1	CASTSTGELFF	TGTGCCAGCACATCAACCGGGGAGCTGTTTTTT
.	many	TRBJ2-1	TRBV24-1	CATSDGREQFF	TGTGCCACCAGTGACGGACGTGAGCAGTTCTTC
.	many	TRBJ2-3	TRBV20-1	CSARGGVDYNSQYF	TGCAGTGCTAGAGGCGGAGTAGACTATAATTCGCAGTATTTT
TRBD2	many	TRBJ2-1	TRBV20-1	CSARDPAGVDEQFF	TGCAGTGCTAGAGACCCAGCGGGAGTGGATGAGCAGTTCTTC
.	many	TRBJ2-7	TRBV18	CASSPSRGYEQYF	TGTGCCAGCTCACCGTCAAGGGGTTACGAGCAGTACTTC
TRBD1	many	TRBJ1-3	TRBV5-1	CASSPGTGGRGNTIYF	TGCGCCAGCAGCCCCGGGACAGGGGGCCGTGGAAACACCATATATTTT
.	many	TRBJ2-5	TRBV4-1	CASSQDPGAPLTNQYF	TGCGCCAGCAGCCAAGATCCCGGGGCACCGTTAACCAACCAGTACTTC
.	once	TRBJ2-5	TRBV18	CASRGETQYF	TGTGCCAGTCGAGGAGAGACCCAGTACTTC